The 15 T cell receptor beta chains below were found in one sample sequenced in a study of T cell responses to AZD1222 COVID-19 vaccine. Libraries were prepared by immunoSEQ multiplex PCR; TCRdb keeps only in-frame clonotypes and omits some of them. The profile shows more than 150,000 clones, 90% to 95% of them singletons. The specimen comprised peripheral blood, sampled on day 0 of AZD1222 vaccination. These receptors all stem from an adult in good health.

The chain links TRBV9 to TRBJ2-3; 16 bases match TRBD2. The junction had 4 bases not matched to a gene; V was cut back by 2 bases and J by 1 base. The CDR3 has 18 amino acids. The germline CDR1 and CDR2 sequences are SGDLS and YYNGEE. The CDR3 nucleotides are TGTGCCAGCAGCGTGGGGACTAGCGGGAGGGCGGGCACAGATACGCAGTATTTT. It translates to CASSVGTSGRAGTDTQYF. Full variable domain (remainder filled in from reference TRBV9 and TRBJ2-3): DSGVTQTPKHLITATGQRVTLRCSPRSGDLSVYWYQQSLDQGLQFLIQYYNGEERAKGNILERFSAQQFPDLHSELNLSSLELGDSALYFCASSVGTSGRAGTDTQYFGPGTRLTVL.

The count of this clone is one. J is TRBJ1-1 and V is TRBV9; D gene ambiguous. This CDR3 comprises 16 residues. V was shortened by 0 bases and J by 5 bases, with 17 bases between the two germline ends. From germline, CDR1 is SGDLS and CDR2 YYNGEE. The CDR3 loop reads CASSVVPGPRVTEAFF. The DNA for the CDR3 is TGTGCCAGCAGCGTAGTCCCTGGACCGAGGGTTACTGAAGCTTTCTTT.

The chain carries TRBV28 and TRBJ1-2, with D uncertain. Germline V gene lookup returns CDR1 MDHEN and CDR2 SYDVKM. With 6 bases removed from V and 0 bases from J, the gap between germline ends came to 5 bases. CDR3 size: 12 residues. The CDR3 sequence is CASRGTNYGYTF. CDR3 in DNA: TGTGCCAGCAGGGGGACTAACTATGGCTACACCTTC.

V is TRBV7-2 and J is TRBJ2-7; D may match TRBD1 or TRBD2 (6 bases each). CDR1 and CDR2 (germline): SGHTA, FQGNSA. This CDR3 has 13 amino acids. V shed 5 bases and J shed 7 bases, with 15 bases lying between them. In DNA form, the CDR3 reads TGTGCCAGCAGCCCCTCGGAAGGGGGGGAGCAGTACTTC. Its translation is CASSPSEGGEQYF.

The rearrangement links TRBV6-1 to TRBJ1-6; no firm D call. Germline loops: CDR1 MNHNS, CDR2 SASEGT. The CDR3 consists of 15 residues. V gave up 1 base and J gave up 7 bases, with 11 bases separating them. CDR3 loop: CASSEGPGENSPLHF. CDR3 sequence (DNA): TGTGCCAGCAGTGAAGGGCCAGGAGAAAATTCACCCCTCCACTTT.

The rearrangement links TRBV19 to TRBJ2-1; TRBD2 agrees at 9 bases. The germline V gene encodes CDR1 LNHDA and CDR2 SQIVND (reference sequence). After removal of 0 bases from V and 7 bases from J, the junction contained 7 bases not matched to a gene. The length of the CDR3 is 16 residues. The CDR3 nucleotides are TGTGCCAGTAGTATAGATCGGCTAGCGGGAAGGAATGAGCAGTTCTTC. It specifies CASSIDRLAGRNEQFF.

As to this clone: This same CDR3 is encoded by further DNA sequences in the sample. The rearrangement joins TRBV3-1 (or the pseudogene TRBV3-2) to TRBJ2-7; tentative D call: TRBD2 (5 bases). Germline values: CDR1 LGHDT, CDR2 YNNKEL (reference sequence). The CDR3 runs to 15 residues. The ends were cut back, 1 base at V and 6 bases at J, with 16 bases in the middle. The CDR3 is CASSQGRQASIEQYF. CDR3 in DNA: TGTGCCAGCAGCCAAGGGAGGCAGGCTTCTATCGAGCAGTACTTC.

The chain couples TRBV28 to TRBJ2-1; 14 bases fit TRBD2. V lost 4 bases, J lost 11 bases, and 4 bases stayed unmatched. Germline lookup yields CDR1 MDHEN and CDR2 SYDVKM. The CDR3 loop spans 14 amino acids. This CDR3 is CASSSTSGRAQQFF. The CDR3 nucleotides read TGTGCCAGCAGTTCGACTAGCGGGAGGGCTCAGCAGTTCTTC.

The CDR3 spells CATSRDEGQGTYEQYF. As DNA, the CDR3 is TGTGCCACCAGCAGAGATGAGGGACAGGGGACCTACGAGCAGTACTTC. This sequence joins TRBV15 and TRBJ2-7; 10 positions match TRBD1. With V trimmed by 0 bases and J by 2 bases, 4 bases remained unmatched. CDR1 and CDR2 from the germline V gene are LNHNV and YYDKDF (reference sequence). The CDR3 runs 16 residues.

In this sample, this clone turned up a few times. The rearrangement joins TRBV27 to TRBJ2-7, with a weak D call TRBD1 (6 bases). Trimming shortened V by 8 bases and J by 0 bases, and 11 bases separated the two germline ends. The germline V gene has CDR1 MNHEY and CDR2 SMNVEV (reference sequence). The CDR3 sequence is 13 residues long. The CDR3 coding sequence is TGTGCCAGCCAGGGGCACTACTCCTACGAGCAGTACTTC. It yields the protein CASQGHYSYEQYF.

The gene calls are TRBV3-1 (or the pseudogene TRBV3-2) and TRBJ1-1; D not certain. This CDR3 region has 12 residues. The germline V and J ends were trimmed by 1 base and 4 bases, with 4 bases remaining between them. Per the germline V gene, CDR1 is LGHDT and CDR2 is YNNKEL (reference sequence). The CDR3 coding sequence is TGTGCCAGCAGCCAAGTGGCCACTGAAGCTTTCTTT. This sequence encodes CASSQVATEAFF.

The chain is built from TRBV19 and TRBJ2-1; 9 bases fit TRBD2. Germline V gene data show CDR1 as LNHDA and CDR2 as SQIVND (reference sequence). The CDR3 sequence is 15 residues long. The junction had 8 bases not matched to a gene; V was cut back by 3 bases and J by 8 bases. CDR3 amino acids: CASSMRLAGRDEQFF. As DNA, the CDR3 is TGTGCCAGTAGTATGCGGCTAGCGGGGAGGGATGAGCAGTTCTTC.

The V gene is TRBV4-2, the J gene TRBJ2-7; weak D call: TRBD1 (6 bases). V gave up 0 bases and J gave up 2 bases, with 14 bases separating them. The CDR3 covers 16 residues. CDR1 is LGHNA, CDR2 YNFKEQ, per germline. CDR3 coding DNA: TGTGCCAGCAGCCAAGAAGGGCAGGGGTTCCCCTACGAGCAGTACTTC. Amino acids: CASSQEGQGFPYEQYF.

The chain employs TRBV30 and TRBJ2-7, with D perhaps TRBD1 (5 bases). V was clipped by 0 bases and J by 2 bases, with 14 bases between them. The CDR3 covers 15 residues. Germline V CDR1 and CDR2: GTSNPN, SVGIG (reference sequence). In DNA form, the CDR3 reads TGTGCCTGGAGTGTTGTGGGGCGCGACCCCTACGAGCAGTACTTC. Encoded protein: CAWSVVGRDPYEQYF.

This chain joins TRBV5-4 and TRBJ2-7; no reliable D call. The CDR3 runs 16 residues. Germline assignment: CDR1 SGHNT and CDR2 YYREEE (reference sequence). Between the trimmed V and J ends, which lost 4 bases and 3 bases, there was a span of 20 bases. The CDR3 loop is CASSPFSNSRIYEQYF. In DNA form, the CDR3 reads TGTGCCAGCAGCCCTTTTTCGAACAGCAGGATCTACGAGCAGTACTTC.